The 26 T cell receptor beta chains below were found in one sample sequenced in a study of cytomegalovirus exposure and HLA in healthy donors. The protocol was immunoSEQ multiplex PCR, while the TCRdb copy is restricted to in-frame clones and leaves out a portion. The sample records 250,000 to 400,000 clones, over 75% being singletons. The sequencing sample was made of PBMCs. Receptors originate from a man aged 25 to 40 in good health and CMV-seronegative.

V is TRBV27 and J is TRBJ2-1; 7 positions agree with TRBD2. Looked up from germline, CDR1 is MNHEY and CDR2 is SMNVEV (reference sequence). The CDR3 contains 16 residues. Losses at the gene ends were 2 bases for V and 4 bases for J; bases not matched to a gene: 8. Here the CDR3 reads CASSLLPRGNYNEQFF. The DNA for the CDR3 is TGTGCCAGCAGTTTACTTCCGCGGGGGAATTACAATGAGCAGTTCTTC.

The CDR3 region is CASSLEGVGNSPLHF. The CDR3 DNA follows: TGCGCCAGCAGCCTAGAAGGGGTGGGGAATTCACCCCTCCACTTT. This sequence joins TRBV5-1 and TRBJ1-6; tentatively, D is TRBD1 (5 bases). V lost 4 bases, J lost 7 bases, and 15 bases lay in between. The germline gives CDR1 SGHRS, CDR2 YFSETQ. The CDR3 loop spans 15 amino acids.

The V call is TRBV7-9, the J call TRBJ2-5; 8 nucleotides agree with TRBD2. Germline V gives CDR1 SEHNR, CDR2 FQNEAQ (reference sequence). V lost 5 bases, J lost 3 bases, and 8 bases stayed unmatched. The CDR3 has 15 residues. DNA of the CDR3: TGTGCCAGCAGCCCGGGAGGGAGAAGGGAAGAGACCCAGTACTTC. Its translation is CASSPGGRREETQYF.

The genes are TRBV2 and TRBJ1-2; D is uncertain. V gave up 6 bases and J gave up 4 bases, with 6 bases separating them. This CDR3 has 11 amino acids. Germline V lookup: CDR1 SNHLY, CDR2 FYNNEI. The CDR3 sequence: CASRAAYGYTF. In nucleotides, the CDR3 is TGTGCCAGCAGGGCGGCCTATGGCTACACCTTC.

The chain joins TRBV5-4 to TRBJ1-5; the match to TRBD1 covers 8 bases. This CDR3 comprises 14 residues. Unmatched junction bases numbered 5, after V lost 2 bases and J lost 7 bases. The germline V gene has CDR1 SGHNT and CDR2 YYREEE (reference sequence). The CDR3 DNA reads as TGTGCCAGCAGCTTTGACAGGGGCGGGCAGCCCCAGCATTTT. As protein: CASSFDRGGQPQHF.

This clone came up once. The rearrangement uses TRBV2 and TRBJ1-4, with D unresolved. CDR1 and CDR2 from the germline V gene are SNHLY and FYNNEI. Trimming left V 6 bases short and J 7 bases short, with 12 bases between. This CDR3 has 13 amino acids. CDR3 sequence reads: CASREGLGEKLFF. The DNA of the CDR3 is TGTGCCAGCAGGGAGGGATTAGGTGAAAAACTGTTTTTT.

This chain joins TRBV15 and TRBJ2-3; 7 nucleotides match TRBD2. Trimming removed 1 base from V and 3 bases from J; junction bases left unmatched: 4. The CDR3 has 15 residues. CDR1 is LNHNV and CDR2 is YYDKDF in the germline V gene (reference sequence). The CDR3, as DNA: TGTGCCACCAGCAGAGTGGGGGAGGGGACAGATACGCAGTATTTT. This sequence encodes CATSRVGEGTDTQYF.

This chain uses TRBV6-5 with TRBJ1-5, with D perhaps matching TRBD1 (5 bases). CDR1 is MNHEY and CDR2 is SVGAGI in the germline V gene. The CDR3 has 12 residues. V lost 8 bases and J 5 bases, leaving 10 bases between the germline ends. In DNA form, the CDR3 reads TGTGCCAGCGGTATAGGGGATCAGCCCCAGCATTTT. Amino acids: CASGIGDQPQHF.

The chain recombines TRBV11-3 with TRBJ2-2; 8 nucleotides match TRBD1. After removal of 0 bases from V and 1 base from J, the junction contained 1 base not matched to a gene. This CDR3 is 16 amino acids long. The germline V gene encodes CDR1 SGHNT and CDR2 YENEEA. CDR3 nucleotide sequence: TGTGCCAGCAGCTTAGATGGGACAGGGAACACCGGGGAGCTGTTTTTT. It specifies CASSLDGTGNTGELFF.

The chain combines TRBV14 with TRBJ1-1, with D maybe TRBD1 (6 bases). The germline V gene has CDR1 SGHDN and CDR2 FVKESK. CDR3 length: 14 amino acids. V lost 6 bases to trimming and J lost 7 bases, with 18 bases between them. CDR3 in amino acids: CASSPRLRGGEAFF. The DNA for the CDR3 is TGTGCCAGCAGTCCCCGATTGAGGGGGGGTGAAGCTTTCTTT.

The chain employs TRBV7-9 and TRBJ2-7, with D possibly TRBD1 on 6 matching bases. The CDR3 is 14 residues long. The germline gives CDR1 SEHNR, CDR2 FQNEAQ (reference sequence). V lost 4 bases to trimming and J lost 2 bases, with 12 bases between them. The CDR3 is CASSSRDTAYEQYF. The CDR3 DNA reads TGTGCCAGCAGCTCAAGGGACACCGCCTACGAGCAGTACTTC.

The chain couples TRBV6-5 to TRBJ1-2; D unresolved. The germline V gene has CDR1 MNHEY and CDR2 SVGAGI. Trimming left V 2 bases short and J 3 bases short, with 16 bases between. The CDR3 is made up of 16 amino acids. CDR3: CASSYPSRSGHYGYTF. In DNA form, the CDR3 reads TGTGCCAGCAGTTACCCCAGTAGGAGCGGACACTATGGCTACACCTTC.

The chain joins TRBV5-6 to TRBJ1-4, with a possible D match to TRBD1 (5 bases). Between the trimmed V and J ends, which lost 4 bases and 5 bases, there was a span of 18 bases. Germline loops: CDR1 SGHDT, CDR2 YYEEEE. CDR3 length: 16 amino acids. CDR3 bases: TGTGCCAGCAGCCAAACTCCCGGGACTCTAAATGAAAAACTGTTTTTT. As protein: CASSQTPGTLNEKLFF.

In this sample, this clone turned up once. CDR3 in DNA: TGCGCCAGCAGCGGGTGGGGGACAGAGATCTACGAGCAGTACTTC. It yields the protein CASSGWGTEIYEQYF. V usage is TRBV5-1 and J usage is TRBJ2-7; TRBD1 matches 7 bases. The CDR3 runs to 15 residues. Germline V gene data show CDR1 as SGHRS and CDR2 as YFSETQ. V lost 4 bases and J lost 3; bases outside the gene matches: 10. The complete variable domain, with remaining parts taken from reference TRBV5-1 and TRBJ2-7, reads KAGVTQTPRYLIKTRGQQVTLSCSPISGHRSVSWYQQTPGQGLQFLFEYFSETQRNKGNFPGRFSGRQFSNSRSEMNVSTLELGDSALYLCASSGWGTEIYEQYFGPGTRLTVT.

V usage is TRBV9 and J usage is TRBJ2-3; 12 bases map to TRBD2. Trimming cost V 4 bases and J 6 bases; bases outside gene matches: 6. This CDR3 contains 15 residues. The germline V gene encodes CDR1 SGDLS and CDR2 YYNGEE. CDR3 region: CASSILAGGGDTQYF. CDR3 in DNA: TGTGCCAGCAGCATACTAGCGGGGGGCGGGGATACGCAGTATTTT.

The chain couples TRBV5-1 to TRBJ2-7; D call uncertain. With 1 base removed from V and 2 bases from J, the gap between germline ends came to 13 bases. The germline gives CDR1 SGHRS, CDR2 YFSETQ. The CDR3 has 15 amino acids. CDR3 coding DNA: TGCGCCAGCAGCTTGTATGCCTCAACTACCTACGAGCAGTACTTC. Protein: CASSLYASTTYEQYF.

The V gene is TRBV5-1, the J gene TRBJ2-2, with a tentative D call TRBD1 (7 bases). V lost 1 base and J 1 base, leaving 23 bases between the germline ends. Per the germline V gene, CDR1 is SGHRS and CDR2 is YFSETQ. The CDR3 runs 20 residues. The CDR3 loop is CASSLQPGTGEVGNTGELFF. The CDR3 nucleotides are TGCGCCAGCAGCTTGCAGCCCGGCACAGGGGAGGTCGGGAACACCGGGGAGCTGTTTTTT.

The chain couples TRBV25-1 to TRBJ2-4, with D maybe TRBD1 (7 bases). Germline V CDR1 and CDR2: MGHDK, SYGVNS. V was pared by 2 bases and J by 10 bases, with 15 bases between. CDR3 length equals 14 residues. CDR3 in amino acids: CASSEGQGGSIQYF. CDR3 sequence (DNA): TGTGCCAGCAGTGAAGGGCAGGGGGGCTCAATTCAGTACTTC.

In DNA form, the CDR3 reads TGTGCCAGCAGCTTAGGTGTCGGGACAGGTCCGTACGAGCAGTACTTC. This codes for CASSLGVGTGPYEQYF. The genes are TRBV7-9 and TRBJ2-7; 8 nucleotides match TRBD1. Germline CDR1 SEHNR, CDR2 FQNEAQ (reference sequence). This CDR3 has 16 residues. Unmatched junction bases numbered 9, after V lost 1 base and J lost 4 bases.

The chain couples TRBV5-1 to TRBJ1-1; D is possibly TRBD1 (6 bases). Germline lookup yields CDR1 SGHRS and CDR2 YFSETQ. CDR3 length: 15 residues. Deletions cut 5 bases from V and 4 bases from J, with 18 bases between. In DNA form, the CDR3 reads TGCGCCAGCAGGAGCAATACAGGGTACGGCACTGAAGCTTTCTTT. This encodes CASRSNTGYGTEAFF.

The rearrangement uses TRBV2 and TRBJ2-7; 9 bases fit TRBD1. The length of the CDR3 is 17 residues. V dropped 0 bases and J dropped 3; count of bases not matched to a gene: 9. In germline, CDR1 is SNHLY, CDR2 FYNNEI. CDR3: CASSEAGQGLIFYEQYF. The CDR3 DNA is TGTGCCAGCAGTGAAGCGGGACAGGGCCTGATTTTCTACGAGCAGTACTTC.

The chain combines TRBV5-4 with TRBJ2-1; 10 nucleotides line up with TRBD2. V lost 4 bases, J lost 2 bases, and 6 bases stayed unmatched. The CDR3 is 16 residues long. Germline CDR1 is SGHNT and CDR2 is YYREEE (reference sequence). The CDR3 protein is CASSRKRGGTYNEQFF. The CDR3 nucleotides read TGTGCCAGCAGCCGTAAGCGGGGGGGAACCTACAATGAGCAGTTCTTC.

Here the CDR3 reads CASTAFRDSFRTDTQYF. The CDR3 DNA sequence: TGTGCCAGCACAGCGTTTCGGGACAGCTTTCGCACAGATACGCAGTATTTT. The rearrangement uses TRBV7-8 and TRBJ2-3, with TRBD1 matching over 7 bases. This CDR3 is 17 amino acids long. V was pared by 7 bases and J by 1 base, with 14 bases of the junction left unmatched. In germline, CDR1 is SGHVS, CDR2 FQNEAQ.

The chain combines TRBV19 with TRBJ1-2; TRBD1 might be the D (6 bases). Germline V lookup: CDR1 LNHDA, CDR2 SQIVND (reference sequence). The CDR3 has 15 amino acids. Between the trimmed V and J ends, which lost 4 bases and 0 bases, there was a span of 12 bases. The chain's CDR3 is CASSSRTDPNYGYTF. The CDR3 bases are TGTGCCAGTAGTAGTCGGACAGACCCTAACTATGGCTACACCTTC. Supplemented by reference TRBV19 and TRBJ1-2, the full variable domain reads DGGITQSPKYLFRKEGQNVTLSCEQNLNHDAMYWYRQDPGQGLRLIYYSQIVNDFQKGDIAEGYSVSREKKESFPLTVTSAQKNPTAFYLCASSSRTDPNYGYTFGSGTRLTVV.

This clone is a singleton in its sample. This chain uses TRBV9 with TRBJ1-6; TRBD1 aligns across 7 bases. The CDR3 covers 14 residues. The germline V gene encodes CDR1 SGDLS and CDR2 YYNGEE. The ends lost 4 bases at V and 9 bases at J; junction bases unmatched: 7. CDR3: CASSKGTASSPLHF. The CDR3, as DNA: TGTGCCAGCAGCAAGGGGACAGCGAGTTCACCCCTCCACTTT.

The rearrangement links TRBV7-2 to TRBJ2-7; TRBD1 matches at 9 bases. CDR1 is SGHTA, CDR2 FQGNSA, per germline. V was clipped by 4 bases and J by 4 bases; unmatched bases: 5. The CDR3 length is 14 residues. CDR3: CASSSRTGVYEQYF. The CDR3 nucleotides read TGTGCCAGCAGCTCCAGGACAGGGGTTTACGAGCAGTACTTC.